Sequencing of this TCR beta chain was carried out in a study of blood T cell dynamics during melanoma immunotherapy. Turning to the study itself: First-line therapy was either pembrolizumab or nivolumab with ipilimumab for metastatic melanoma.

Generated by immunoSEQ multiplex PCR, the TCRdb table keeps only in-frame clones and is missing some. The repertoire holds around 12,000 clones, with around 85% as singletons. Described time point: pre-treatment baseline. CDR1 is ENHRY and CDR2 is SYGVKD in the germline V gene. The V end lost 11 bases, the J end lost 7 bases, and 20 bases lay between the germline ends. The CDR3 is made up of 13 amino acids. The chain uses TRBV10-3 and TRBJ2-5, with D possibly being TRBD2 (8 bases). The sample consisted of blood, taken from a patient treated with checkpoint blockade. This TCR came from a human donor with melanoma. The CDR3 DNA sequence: TGTGCCGCGAACGAGGGGGCGGGAGGGACCCAGTACTTC. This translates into CAANEGAGGTQYF.